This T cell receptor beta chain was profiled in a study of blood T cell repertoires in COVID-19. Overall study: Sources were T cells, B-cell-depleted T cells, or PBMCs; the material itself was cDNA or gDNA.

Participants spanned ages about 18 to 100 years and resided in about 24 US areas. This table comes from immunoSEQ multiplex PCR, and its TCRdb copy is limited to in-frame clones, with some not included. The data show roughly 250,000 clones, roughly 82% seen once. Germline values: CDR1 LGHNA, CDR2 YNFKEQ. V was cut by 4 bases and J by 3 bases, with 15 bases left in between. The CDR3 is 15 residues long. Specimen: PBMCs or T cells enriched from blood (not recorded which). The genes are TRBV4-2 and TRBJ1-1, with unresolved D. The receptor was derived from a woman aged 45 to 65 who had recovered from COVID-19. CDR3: CASSPDFSTDTEAFF. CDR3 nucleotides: TGTGCCAGCAGCCCCGACTTCTCAACGGACACTGAAGCTTTCTTT.